The source of this T cell receptor (beta chain) is a study of CD8 T cells in Susac syndrome. The ends were cut back, 1 base at V and 4 bases at J, with 16 bases in the middle. Germline CDR1 reads SGHVS; CDR2 reads FQNEAQ. The CDR3 consists of 16 residues. Reverse transcription of roughly 0.45 to 1 ug RNA was performed with random hexamers. Each CDR3 protein is one row after TCRdb ran MiXCR on the immunoSEQ multiplex PCR reads. The table lists some 200,000 distinct CDR3 sequences, around 95% of them singletons. This sequence was found in a human donor with Susac syndrome. Sequencing was carried out using CD8+ T cells from PBMCs. The chain combines TRBV7-8 with TRBJ2-5, with a possible D match to TRBD1 (5 bases). The CDR3 bases are TGTGCCAGCAGCTTAGAGGGTCTGCAGGGAAGAGAGACCCAGTACTTC. Its protein product is CASSLEGLQGRETQYF. Full variable domain (outside the CDR3, taken from reference TRBV7-8 and TRBJ2-5): GAGVSQSPRYKVAKRGQDVALRCDPISGHVSLFWYQQALGQGPEFLTYFQNEAQLDKSGLPSDRFFAERPEGSVSTLKIQRTQQEDSAVYLCASSLEGLQGRETQYFGPGTRLLVL.